The source of this TCR beta chain is a study of shared clonotypes between healthy human individuals. Notes on this clone: Its antigen remains unknown.

Broader study findings: Among a handful of donors, approximately 5% of naive CD4 clonotypes were found in common. Sampling involved blood alone; tissue repertoires likely differ. Relative to memory subsets, naive subsets generally showed larger estimated richness.

Assay: immunoSEQ multiplex PCR; the TCRdb copy retains only in-frame clones and omits some. The data hold roughly 2,300,000 clones, with approximately 90% observed a single time. CDR1 and CDR2 (germline): MNHNY, SVGAGI (reference sequence). Trimming removed 6 bases at V and 5 bases at J, with 16 bases between. The CDR3 loop spans 14 amino acids. Every donor was a Caucasian adult from Nashville, Tennessee. The specimen sequenced was naive CD4+ T cells from PBMCs. Subset noted: CD45RA+ positively selected. The rearrangement links TRBV6-6 to TRBJ2-5; D is unresolved. The sequence was obtained from a man aged 18 to 30 in good health. Some clones in this sample may be carry-over from other donors' samples. The CDR3 loop is CASSPTGEGETQYF. The CDR3 DNA reads as TGTGCCAGCAGCCCGACTGGGGAAGGGGAGACCCAGTACTTC.